Each of the 3 T cell receptor beta chains below was sequenced from the same sample in a study of regulatory T cells in long-lasting Graves disease. Time point here: newly diagnosed GD, antithyroid drugs for less than 3 months. After RNA was extracted from PBMCs, the TCR library was made from it. The TCR beta library used iRepertoire HTBI primers with Arm-PCR amplification of CDR3. Each CDR3 protein gets one entry after TCRdb re-called the multiplex PCR reads with MiXCR. The data contain 350,000 to 400,000 distinct CDR3 sequences, 15% to 17% of them seen just once; the ten biggest clones take up about 20%. The input for sequencing was peripheral blood mononuclear cells (PBMCs), taken at new diagnosis, from a patient treated with antithyroid drugs. The receptors were gathered from a female donor with Graves disease.

The chain combines TRBV12-3 or TRBV12-4 with TRBJ1-2; D gene ambiguous. The CDR3 has 13 amino acids. V dropped 1 base and J dropped 8 bases, with 11 bases sitting between them. The CDR3, as DNA: TGTGCCAGCAGTTTAGATCTTACAGACGGCTACACCTTC. Translation gives CASSLDLTDGYTF.

The chain recombines TRBV19 with TRBJ1-1; a possible D gene is TRBD1 (5 bases). There are 15 residues in the CDR3. Trimming removed 3 bases at V and 6 bases at J, with 17 bases between. The germline CDR1 and CDR2 sequences are LNHDA and SQIVND (reference sequence). Here the CDR3 reads CASSITRRGEPEAFF. In nucleotides, the CDR3 is TGTGCCAGTAGTATCACTCGGAGGGGCGAACCTGAAGCTTTCTTT.

This clonotype has a count of ten or more. The chain joins TRBV11-2 to TRBJ1-5; D not certain. CDR1 and CDR2 (germline): SGHAT, FQNNGV. This CDR3 comprises 16 residues. The ends were cut back, 2 bases at V and 2 bases at J, with 13 bases in the middle. The CDR3 reads CASSLYGPGGNQPQHF. DNA for the CDR3: TGTGCCAGCAGCTTATATGGCCCAGGAGGCAATCAGCCCCAGCATTTT.